A single sample is the source of the 18 T cell receptor beta chains below, sequenced in a study of cytomegalovirus exposure and HLA in healthy donors (TCRdb year 2017). The library was built by means of the immunoSEQ multiplex PCR assay. For the multiplex PCR, a mixture combining 60 forward primers for TCR Vbeta segments and 13 reverse primers for TCR Jbeta segments was used. Entries here come from immuneACCESS through TCRdb and include only in-frame sequences with V and J called. Some clones fail to appear in such tables; in the studies checked, an unresolved V gene covers under half of the shortfall, and the cause of the remainder is unknown. The sample records under 170,000 clones, more than 75% of which are singletons. Around 3.2% of the sample is taken by the ten largest. The sequencing sample was made of PBMCs. The source of these receptors is a human donor in good health.

The V and J genes are TRBV2 and TRBJ2-2; 9 bases line up with TRBD1. J lost 9 bases, V lost 4 bases, and 6 bases had no gene match. The CDR3 covers 14 residues. CDR1 and CDR2 from the germline V gene are SNHLY and FYNNEI. CDR3 sequence: CASSGTGVGRELFF. CDR3 coding DNA: TGTGCCAGCAGTGGGACAGGGGTTGGGCGGGAGCTGTTTTTT.

In this sample, this clone turned up once. The chain has TRBV28 and TRBJ1-5, with TRBD1 as a possible D gene (6 bases). This CDR3 is built from 14 residues. Trimming stripped 3 bases from V and 2 bases from J, with 8 bases between. Per germline, CDR1 MDHEN and CDR2 SYDVKM. The CDR3 coding sequence is TGTGCCAGCAGTTTGACAGGACGCAATCAGCCCCAGCATTTT. Protein: CASSLTGRNQPQHF. Drawing the rest from reference TRBV28 and TRBJ1-5, the complete variable domain is DVKVTQSSRYLVKRTGEKVFLECVQDMDHENMFWYRQDPGLGLRLIYFSYDVKMKEKGDIPEGYSVSREKKERFSLILESASTNQTSMYLCASSLTGRNQPQHFGDGTRLSIL.

This chain connects TRBV9 to TRBJ1-1; D gene uncertain. Trimming stripped 5 bases from V and 3 bases from J, with 14 bases between. CDR3 length: 14 amino acids. Looked up from germline, CDR1 is SGDLS and CDR2 is YYNGEE. Here the CDR3 reads CASRPPGEDTEAFF. The CDR3 DNA is TGTGCCAGCAGACCCCCCGGTGAGGACACTGAAGCTTTCTTT.

J is TRBJ1-5 and V is TRBV6-5, with TRBD1 identical over 8 bases. Germline V gene data show CDR1 as MNHEY and CDR2 as SVGAGI. The V gene end was trimmed by 6 bases and the J gene end by 4 bases; junction bases not matched to a gene: 5. The CDR3 has 14 residues. The DNA of the CDR3 is TGTGCCAGCAGCCGGACAGGGAGGAATCAGCCCCAGCATTTT. Amino acids: CASSRTGRNQPQHF.

The chain has TRBV6-5 and TRBJ2-1; the D gene is possibly TRBD1 (5 bases). V lost 2 bases, J lost 10 bases, and 18 bases lay in between. Germline CDR1 and CDR2: MNHEY and SVGAGI. This CDR3 spans 15 amino acids. CDR3 residues: CASSYSPLGSGEQFF. DNA of the CDR3: TGTGCCAGCAGTTACAGTCCCCTCGGGTCAGGGGAGCAGTTCTTC.

V usage is TRBV5-1 and J usage is TRBJ2-2; D is ambiguous. The V and J ends lost 3 bases and 8 bases respectively, with 11 bases between them. This CDR3 comprises 13 residues. The V gene's germline CDR1 is SGHRS and CDR2 YFSETQ. The CDR3 loop is CASSSARSGELFF. CDR3 nucleotide sequence: TGCGCCAGCAGCTCTGCTAGATCAGGGGAGCTGTTTTTT.

This clone was seen more than once but under ten times. V and J are TRBV6-6 and TRBJ2-3; 7 nucleotides line up with TRBD1. The germline V gene has CDR1 MNHNY and CDR2 SVGAGI (reference sequence). After removal of 5 bases from V and 2 bases from J, the junction contained 10 bases not matched to a gene. The length of the CDR3 is 16 residues. CDR3 in amino acids: CASSILPGQSTDTQYF. CDR3 in DNA: TGTGCCAGCAGTATATTACCGGGACAGTCCACAGATACGCAGTATTTT.

The chain joins TRBV2 to TRBJ2-3; D gene unclear. The CDR3 consists of 16 residues. CDR1 and CDR2 from the germline V gene are SNHLY and FYNNEI. V gave up 6 bases and J gave up 0 bases, with 16 bases separating them. The CDR3, as DNA: TGTGCCAGCAGCCCGGTTGGAGTTTCTAGCACAGATACGCAGTATTTT. This encodes CASSPVGVSSTDTQYF.

The gene calls are TRBV29-1 and TRBJ1-2; maybe TRBD1 (6 bases). V lost 2 bases to trimming and J lost 6 bases, with 31 bases between them. Germline lookup yields CDR1 SQVTM and CDR2 ANQGSEA. The CDR3 length is 19 residues. The CDR3: CSVEKGVRVRGHLLNGYTF. The CDR3, as DNA: TGCAGCGTTGAAAAAGGAGTCAGAGTAAGGGGACATTTGTTAAATGGCTACACCTTC.

This chain connects TRBV6-5 to TRBJ1-1; weak D call: TRBD1 (6 bases). Germline CDR1 reads MNHEY; CDR2 reads SVGAGI. Deletions cut 10 bases from V and 4 bases from J, with 16 bases between. The CDR3 covers 13 residues. CDR3 sequence: CATSRGPSTEAFF. CDR3 nucleotide sequence: TGTGCCACCTCCAGGGGACCGAGCACTGAAGCTTTCTTT.

The gene calls are TRBV4-3 and TRBJ2-3, with 9 nucleotides matching TRBD2. The junction had 19 bases not matched to a gene; V was cut back by 0 bases and J by 6 bases. The CDR3 consists of 20 residues. CDR1 LGHNA and CDR2 YSLEER come from the germline V gene. Here the CDR3 DNA reads TGCGCCAGCAGCCAAGATCGTCTGTGGGCTAGCGGGACGGGGGGGGATACGCAGTATTTT. Translating gives CASSQDRLWASGTGGDTQYF.

The chain carries TRBV2 and TRBJ2-1, with a possible D match to TRBD2 (6 bases). The CDR3 runs 13 residues. V lost 8 bases and J 8 bases, leaving 16 bases between the germline ends. Germline V gene sequence: CDR1 SNHLY, CDR2 FYNNEI. The CDR3 loop is CASRRLGVHEQFF. The CDR3 nucleotides read TGTGCCAGCCGGAGACTAGGGGTCCATGAGCAGTTCTTC.

The chain couples TRBV7-3 to TRBJ2-1; tentatively, D is TRBD2 (6 bases). Germline loops: CDR1 SGHTA, CDR2 FQGTGA. This CDR3 region has 14 residues. Trimming stripped 5 bases from V and 5 bases from J, with 13 bases between. CDR3 loop: CASSQSGSDNEQFF. CDR3 coding DNA: TGTGCCAGCAGCCAAAGCGGGTCGGACAATGAGCAGTTCTTC.

Here the CDR3 reads CASSLSERTGELFF. In DNA, the CDR3 is TGTGCCAGCAGCTTGTCGGAGAGGACCGGGGAGCTGTTTTTT. The chain combines TRBV5-4 with TRBJ2-2; no firm D call. Germline V lookup: CDR1 SGHNT, CDR2 YYREEE (reference sequence). Trimming cost V 1 base and J 5 bases, with 9 bases left between them. The CDR3 is made up of 14 amino acids. The variable domain in full, with the rest retrieved from reference TRBV5-4 and TRBJ2-2, is ETGVTQSPTHLIKTRGQQVTLRCSSQSGHNTVSWYQQALGQGPQFIFQYYREEENGRGNFPPRFSGLQFPNYSSELNVNALELDDSALYLCASSLSERTGELFFGEGSRLTVL.

This chain joins TRBV19 and TRBJ2-7; possible D gene TRBD2, 6 bases. The germline V gene has CDR1 LNHDA and CDR2 SQIVND (reference sequence). The CDR3 totals 13 residues. The ends were cut back, 6 bases at V and 5 bases at J, with 14 bases in the middle. This CDR3 reads CASSGDSPHEQYF. Written as DNA, the CDR3 is TGTGCCAGTAGCGGGGACTCCCCCCACGAGCAGTACTTC.

The gene calls are TRBV7-2 and TRBJ2-1, with D perhaps TRBD2 (6 bases). CDR1 is SGHTA, CDR2 FQGNSA, per germline. The CDR3 loop spans 16 amino acids. The V and J ends lost 4 bases and 4 bases respectively, with 17 bases between them. CDR3 region: CASSSNRDFTYNEQFF. The CDR3 nucleotides read TGTGCCAGCAGCTCAAATCGGGACTTCACGTACAATGAGCAGTTCTTC.

The V gene is TRBV30, the J gene TRBJ1-3; a weak D match, TRBD1 (6 bases). V gave up 4 bases and J gave up 1 base, with 11 bases separating them. This CDR3 has 14 amino acids. Germline V gene data show CDR1 as GTSNPN and CDR2 as SVGIG (reference sequence). The CDR3 nucleotides are TGTGCCTGGAACCGCAGGGGATCTGGAAACACCATATATTTT. This gives the protein CAWNRRGSGNTIYF. The variable domain in full, with the rest retrieved from reference TRBV30 and TRBJ1-3, is SQTIHQWPATLVQPVGSPLSLECTVEGTSNPNLYWYRQAAGRGLQLLFYSVGIGQISSEVPQNLSASRPQDRQFILSSKKLLLSDSGFYLCAWNRRGSGNTIYFGEGSWLTVV.

The chain carries TRBV10-1 and TRBJ2-1, with TRBD2 matching 7 bases. CDR1 WNHNN and CDR2 SYGVQD come from the germline V gene (reference sequence). This CDR3 has 14 amino acids. J gave up 5 bases and V 5 bases, and 6 bases lay outside the gene matches. CDR3 sequence: CASSPAAGNNEQFF. In DNA form, the CDR3 reads TGCGCCAGCAGTCCCGCAGCGGGGAACAATGAGCAGTTCTTC.